These T cell receptor beta chains were read from a single sample in a study of blood T cell repertoires in COVID-19. TCRdb's table, derived via immunoSEQ multiplex PCR, lists solely in-frame clones and lacks some. The profile shows 140,000 to 150,000 clones, about 85% of them singletons. Sequences were obtained from peripheral blood. The receptor set was obtained from a human donor with acute or convalescent COVID-19. The donor label of this sample is uncertain. The CDR3 runs from the conserved cysteine through the conserved F or W. A D gene is named only where the DNA matches it firmly. Expanded clones are given a class, and other clones once, few, many or no size at all.

j_gene | abundance | d_gene | v_gene | CDR3aa | CDR3nt
TRBJ2-7 | . | . | TRBV27 | CASSLSGGGYEQYF | TGTGCCAGCAGTTTATCGGGGGGTGGGTACGAGCAGTACTTC
TRBJ1-5 | . | . | TRBV28 | CASTSARKVQPQHF | TGTGCCAGCACCTCGGCCAGGAAGGTTCAGCCCCAGCATTTT
TRBJ1-6 | . | TRBD1 | TRBV7-9 | CASSSGTGTSPLHF | TGTGCCAGCAGCTCCGGGACAGGGACTTCACCCCTCCACTTT
TRBJ1-1 | once | TRBD1 | TRBV27 | CASRDRGKSGEAFF | TGTGCCAGCAGAGACAGGGGGAAATCGGGTGAAGCTTTCTTT
TRBJ2-3 | . | . | TRBV21-1 | CASSKKGRRAGSTDTQYF | TGTGCCAGCAGCAAAAAGGGGCGGCGAGCGGGAAGCACAGATACGCAGTATTTT
TRBJ2-2 | . | TRBD1 | TRBV6-5 | CATEVGQGVAGELFF | TGTGCCACCGAGGTGGGACAGGGGGTAGCCGGGGAGCTGTTTTTT
TRBJ1-5 | . | . | TRBV9 | CASSVDGGGSQPQHF | TGTGCCAGCAGCGTAGACGGGGGCGGGAGTCAGCCCCAGCATTTT
TRBJ1-1 | . | . | TRBV6-5 | CASRLTSGGGTEAFF | TGTGCCAGCAGACTTACGTCGGGGGGAGGCACTGAAGCTTTCTTT
TRBJ1-6 | . | . | TRBV24-1 | CATSGQGPLSPLHF | TGTGCCACCAGTGGCCAGGGGCCTCTCTCACCCCTCCACTTT
TRBJ2-5 | . | TRBD2 | TRBV10-3 | CAISAMTSEGETQYF | TGTGCCATCAGTGCCATGACTAGCGAAGGAGAGACCCAGTACTTC
TRBJ2-2 | once | . | TRBV4-3 | CASSQDSGGLNTGELFF | TGCGCCAGCAGCCAAGATAGCGGCGGACTGAACACCGGGGAGCTGTTTTTT
TRBJ2-2 | . | TRBD1 | TRBV24-1 | CATKKGTGGHTGELFF | TGTGCCACTAAAAAGGGAACAGGGGGACACACCGGGGAGCTGTTTTTT
TRBJ1-5 | . | . | TRBV30 | CAWSGGHTGGNQPQHF | TGTGCCTGGAGTGGGGGCCATACAGGTGGCAATCAGCCCCAGCATTTT
TRBJ1-4 | once | . | TRBV14 | CASSLVQGTHEKLFF | TGTGCCAGCAGCCTCGTCCAGGGGACGCATGAAAAACTGTTTTTT
TRBJ1-6 | . | . | TRBV3-1/TRBV3-2 | CASSQDLVSSYNSPLHF | TGTGCCAGCAGCCAAGATCTAGTCAGCTCCTATAATTCACCCCTCCACTTT
TRBJ2-1 | . | . | TRBV12-3/TRBV12-4 | CASLASSYEQFF | TGTGCCAGCCTCGCGTCGTCTTATGAGCAGTTCTTC
TRBJ2-1 | . | . | TRBV7-3 | CASSLSSGSYNEQFF | TGTGCCAGCAGCTTAAGCTCCGGGTCCTACAATGAGCAGTTCTTC
TRBJ1-6 | once | TRBD1 | TRBV27 | CASSFDHDRARNSPLHF | TGTGCCAGCAGTTTTGACCATGACAGGGCGCGAAATTCACCCCTCCACTTT
TRBJ1-1 | . | . | TRBV7-6 | CASSTLQGGAFF | TGTGCCAGCAGCACCCTACAGGGTGGCGCTTTCTTT
TRBJ2-1 | . | . | TRBV19 | CASRSRGASSYNEQFF | TGTGCCAGTAGGTCCCGGGGGGCCAGCTCCTACAATGAGCAGTTCTTC
TRBJ2-5 | once | . | TRBV6-2/TRBV6-3 | CASSPVQGTGETQYF | TGTGCCAGCAGTCCGGTACAGGGAACGGGGGAGACCCAGTACTTC
TRBJ2-4 | . | TRBD1 | TRBV3-1/TRBV3-2 | CASSPTGVWNIQYF | TGTGCCAGCAGCCCCACAGGGGTCTGGAACATTCAGTACTTC
TRBJ1-3 | . | . | TRBV6-5 | CASSYSRPSGNTIYF | TGTGCCAGCAGTTACTCGCGTCCTTCTGGAAACACCATATATTTT
TRBJ1-3 | . | . | TRBV28 | CASITLGGGTGNTIYF | TGTGCCAGCATTACTCTGGGAGGGGGGACGGGAAACACCATATATTTT
TRBJ1-6 | . | TRBD1 | TRBV6-2/TRBV6-3 | CASSRPTGASSPLHF | TGTGCCAGCAGTCGCCCGACAGGGGCCAGCTCACCCCTCCACTTT
TRBJ2-2 | . | . | TRBV7-3 | CASSQWTTLTGELFF | TGTGCCAGCAGTCAATGGACTACCCTCACCGGGGAGCTGTTTTTT